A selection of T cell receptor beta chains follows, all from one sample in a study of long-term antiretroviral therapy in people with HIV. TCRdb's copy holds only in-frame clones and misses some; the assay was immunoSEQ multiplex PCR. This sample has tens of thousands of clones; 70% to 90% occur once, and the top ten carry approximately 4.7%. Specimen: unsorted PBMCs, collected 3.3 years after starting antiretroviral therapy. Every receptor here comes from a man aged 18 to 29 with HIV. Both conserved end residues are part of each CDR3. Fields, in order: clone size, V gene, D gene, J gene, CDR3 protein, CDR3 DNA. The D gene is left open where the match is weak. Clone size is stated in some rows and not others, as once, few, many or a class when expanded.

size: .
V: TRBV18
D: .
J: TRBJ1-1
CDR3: CASSIFSQELNTEAFF
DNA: TGTGCCAGCTCAATCTTTTCACAGGAGCTGAACACTGAAGCTTTCTTT

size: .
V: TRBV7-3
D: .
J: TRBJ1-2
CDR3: CASSPQTANRDGYTF
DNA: TGTGCCAGCAGCCCCCAGACCGCGAACCGGGATGGCTACACCTTC

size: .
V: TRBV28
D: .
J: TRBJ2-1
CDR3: CASSRDTYNEQFF
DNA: TGTGCCAGCAGTAGGGACACCTACAATGAGCAGTTCTTC

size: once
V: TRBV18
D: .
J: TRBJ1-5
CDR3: CASSTTGGSNQPQHF
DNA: TGTGCCAGCTCAACAACAGGAGGCTCTAATCAGCCCCAGCATTTT

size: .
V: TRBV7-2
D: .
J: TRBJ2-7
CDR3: CASSLSAIPTYEQYF
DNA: TGTGCCAGCAGCTTATCAGCTATCCCGACCTACGAGCAGTACTTC

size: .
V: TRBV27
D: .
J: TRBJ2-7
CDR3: CASSLSGGTVVF
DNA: TGTGCCAGCAGTTTATCGGGCGGGACAGTGGTCTTC

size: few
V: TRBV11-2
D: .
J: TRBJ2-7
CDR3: CASSSLPVEEQYF
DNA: TGTGCCAGCAGCTCCCTTCCGGTTGAGGAGCAGTACTTC

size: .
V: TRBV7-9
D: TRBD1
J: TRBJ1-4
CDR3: CASSPTGAEKLFF
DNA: TGTGCCAGCAGCCCGACAGGGGCAGAAAAACTGTTTTTT

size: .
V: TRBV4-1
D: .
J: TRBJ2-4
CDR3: CASSQVDGGSKNIQYF
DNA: TGCGCCAGCAGCCAAGTAGATGGGGGTTCCAAAAACATTCAGTACTTC

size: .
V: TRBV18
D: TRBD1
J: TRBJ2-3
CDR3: CASSPARGTGGDTQYF
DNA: TGTGCCAGCTCACCAGCGCGTGGGACAGGGGGAGATACGCAGTATTTT

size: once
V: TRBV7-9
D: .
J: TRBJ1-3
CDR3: CASSWKGVFGNTIYF
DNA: TGTGCCAGCAGCTGGAAGGGGGTTTTTGGAAACACCATATATTTT

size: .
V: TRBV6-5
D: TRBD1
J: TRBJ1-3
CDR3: CASRPQGGTGNTIYF
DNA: TGTGCCAGCAGACCTCAGGGGGGAACTGGAAACACCATATATTTT

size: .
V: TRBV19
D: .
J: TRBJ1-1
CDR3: CASSRFTFNTEAFF
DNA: TGTGCCAGTAGTAGATTCACATTTAACACTGAAGCTTTCTTT

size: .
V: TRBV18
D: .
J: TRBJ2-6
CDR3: CASSPPSSGANVLTF
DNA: TGTGCCAGCTCACCACCGAGCTCTGGGGCCAACGTCCTGACTTTC

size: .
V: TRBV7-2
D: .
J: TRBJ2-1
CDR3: CASSLVSRDYNEQFF
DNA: TGTGCCAGCAGCTTAGTCTCCCGGGACTACAATGAGCAGTTCTTC

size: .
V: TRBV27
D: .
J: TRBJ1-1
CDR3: CASSLGYGRSNTEAFF
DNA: TGTGCCAGCAGTTTAGGGTACGGGAGGTCAAACACTGAAGCTTTCTTT

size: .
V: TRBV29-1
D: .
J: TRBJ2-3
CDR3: CSVAASRVVSTDTQYF
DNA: TGCAGCGTCGCAGCCTCCAGGGTGGTTAGCACAGATACGCAGTATTTT

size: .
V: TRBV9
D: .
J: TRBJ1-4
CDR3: CASSRTGEKLFF
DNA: TGTGCCAGCAGCCGAACGGGGGAAAAACTGTTTTTT

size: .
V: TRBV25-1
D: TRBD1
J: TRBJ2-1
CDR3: CATRQGAYNEQFF
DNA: TGTGCCACCAGACAGGGGGCCTACAATGAGCAGTTCTTC

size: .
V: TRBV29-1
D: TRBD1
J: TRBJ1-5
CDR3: CSVTGGNNQPQHF
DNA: TGCAGCGTCACAGGGGGCAACAATCAGCCCCAGCATTTT

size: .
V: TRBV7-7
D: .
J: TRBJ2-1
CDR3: CASKSPSGEQFF
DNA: TGTGCTAGCAAGTCACCCTCGGGCGAGCAGTTCTTC

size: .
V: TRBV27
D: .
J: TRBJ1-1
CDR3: CASSSQPPQGEAFF
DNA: TGTGCCAGCAGTTCCCAACCCCCTCAGGGTGAAGCTTTCTTT

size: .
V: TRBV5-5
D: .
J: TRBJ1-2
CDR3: CASSLFEPDYGYTF
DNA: TGTGCCAGCAGCTTGTTCGAGCCAGACTATGGCTACACCTTC

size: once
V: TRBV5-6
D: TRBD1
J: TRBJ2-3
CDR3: CASSWDRGYADTQYF
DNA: TGTGCCAGCAGCTGGGACAGGGGATACGCAGATACGCAGTATTTT

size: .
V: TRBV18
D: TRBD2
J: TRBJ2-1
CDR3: CASSPSGGSNEQFF
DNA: TGTGCCAGCTCACCTAGCGGGGGGAGCAATGAGCAGTTCTTC

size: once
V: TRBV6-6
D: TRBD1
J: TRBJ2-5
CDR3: CASSYPQGAETQYF
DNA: TGTGCCAGCAGTTACCCCCAGGGGGCAGAGACCCAGTACTTC

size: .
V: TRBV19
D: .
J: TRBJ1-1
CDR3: CASSPRNTEAFF
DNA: TGTGCCAGTAGCCCCAGGAACACTGAAGCTTTCTTT

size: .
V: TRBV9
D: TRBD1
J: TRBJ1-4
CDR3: CASSASGTGSEKLFF
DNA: TGTGCCAGCAGCGCTTCCGGGACAGGGAGTGAAAAACTGTTTTTT

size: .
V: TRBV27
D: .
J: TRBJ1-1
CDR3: CASSFGRDTEAFF
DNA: TGTGCCAGCAGTTTTGGACGAGACACTGAAGCTTTCTTT

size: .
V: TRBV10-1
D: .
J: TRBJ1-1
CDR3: CASSPRRFGTEAFF
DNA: TGCGCCAGCAGCCCCCGGAGGTTCGGCACTGAAGCTTTCTTT

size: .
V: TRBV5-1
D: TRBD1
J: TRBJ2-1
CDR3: CASSLRTGGSDEQFF
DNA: TGCGCCAGCAGCTTGCGGACAGGGGGAAGCGATGAGCAGTTCTTC

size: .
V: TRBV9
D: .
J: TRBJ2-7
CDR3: CASSGQSLSYEQYF
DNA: TGTGCCAGCAGCGGACAGTCTCTTTCCTACGAGCAGTACTTC

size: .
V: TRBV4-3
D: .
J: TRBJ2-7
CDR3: CASSQDGSGNYEQYF
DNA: TGCGCCAGCAGCCAAGATGGTAGCGGCAACTACGAGCAGTACTTC

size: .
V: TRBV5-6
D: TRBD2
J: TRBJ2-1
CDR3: CASSWTSGRVGANEQFF
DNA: TGTGCCAGCAGCTGGACTAGCGGGAGGGTCGGTGCCAATGAGCAGTTCTTC

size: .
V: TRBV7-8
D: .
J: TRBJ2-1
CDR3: CASSLVGPAGDEQFF
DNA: TGTGCCAGCAGCTTAGTTGGGCCCGCCGGAGATGAGCAGTTCTTC

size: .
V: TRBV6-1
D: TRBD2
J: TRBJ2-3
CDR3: CASSEEVHGRAGGPLDTQYF
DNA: TGTGCCAGCAGTGAAGAGGTCCATGGTCGTGCGGGAGGGCCGTTAGATACGCAGTATTTT

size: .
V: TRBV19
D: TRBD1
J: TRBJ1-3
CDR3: CASSTPGQRSGNTIYF
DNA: TGTGCCAGTAGTACCCCGGGACAGCGCTCTGGAAACACCATATATTTT

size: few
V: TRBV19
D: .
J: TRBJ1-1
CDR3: CASSLAGINTEAFF
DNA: TGTGCCAGTAGTCTCGCCGGTATAAACACTGAAGCTTTCTTT

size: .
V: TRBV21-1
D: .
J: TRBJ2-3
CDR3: CASSKDPFYTDTQYF
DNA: TGTGCCAGCAGCAAAGATCCTTTTTACACAGATACGCAGTATTTT